Listed here is a single T cell receptor (beta chain). Its cognate antigen is unknown. The read terminates 3 residues before the CDR3 end, so the remaining end is supplied by the germline J gene. The data originate from a study of T cells in women clearing cervical HPV infection. Turning to the study itself: Case blood was drawn when the lesion was first found; control blood after infection became undetectable.

Findings and limits, study-wide: Controls had more TRBV6-7 (approximately 0.16%) than cases (roughly 0.11%). Unknown T-cell numbers per sample may underlie the richness differences. CIN3+ cases had significantly higher TCR richness than controls; evenness did not differ.

Profiled with immunoSEQ multiplex PCR; TCRdb holds only in-frame clones, not every one. This sample carries tens of thousands of clones, with under 8% going to the ten biggest clones. CDR1 is SGHTA, CDR2 FQGNSA, per germline. V was clipped by 0 bases and J by 6 bases; unmatched bases: 7. The CDR3 extends over 16 amino acids. This sequence was found in a woman between 18 and 70 years old with a cervical HPV16 infection that either progressed to CIN3+ or cleared (not recorded which). The J gene is TRBJ2-1, the V gene TRBV7-2; 8 nucleotides agree with TRBD2. Sequenced sample: blood buffy coat. The CDR3 bases that were read are TGTGCCAGCAGCTTAGCGGAGCGGGGGCCCTTCAATGAG. It yields the protein CASSLAERGPFNE. From start to end, the CDR3 is CASSLAERGPFNEQFF.